This T cell receptor beta chain comes out of a study of control samples from healthy donors and cancer patients. The protocol was immunoSEQ multiplex PCR, while the TCRdb copy is restricted to in-frame clones and leaves out a portion. Of approximately 220,000 clones listed, around 94% are singletons. From germline, CDR1 is SGHTS and CDR2 YDEGEE. With 1 base clipped from V and 12 bases from J, the junction kept 5 bases outside the gene matches. The CDR3 spans 12 residues. This chain connects TRBV5-8 to TRBJ1-2, with TRBD1 matching 8 bases. Material for sequencing was blood. The source is a man aged 45-65 years in good health. Here the CDR3 reads CASSLTGGLNTF. CDR3 in DNA: TGTGCCAGCAGCTTGACAGGGGGACTCAACACCTTC.